Given below is one TCR beta chain in context. The ends lost 1 base at V and 0 bases at J; junction bases unmatched: 15. This CDR3 spans 20 amino acids. CDR1 and CDR2 (germline): SGHAT, FQNNGV. A second roughly 6 to 11 cycle PCR used barcoded and J-beta primers. One entry per CDR3 protein, called by TCRdb with MiXCR from the 5' RACE reads. The table has more than 1,400,000 distinct CDR3 sequences, around 39% seen once. This entry is derived from a study of blood T cells in healthy people across ages. Study as a whole: Template switching picked up about one barcoded beta molecule for each two T cells.

The chain uses TRBV11-2 and TRBJ1-2; 9 bases are shared with TRBD1. This TCR derives from a woman aged 18-29 years in good health. Material for sequencing was blood. Written as DNA, the CDR3 is TGTGCCAGCAGCTTAGGTTTTGAGTGGGGACAGGGATCTTCTAACTATGGCTACACCTTC. Protein sequence: CASSLGFEWGQGSSNYGYTF.